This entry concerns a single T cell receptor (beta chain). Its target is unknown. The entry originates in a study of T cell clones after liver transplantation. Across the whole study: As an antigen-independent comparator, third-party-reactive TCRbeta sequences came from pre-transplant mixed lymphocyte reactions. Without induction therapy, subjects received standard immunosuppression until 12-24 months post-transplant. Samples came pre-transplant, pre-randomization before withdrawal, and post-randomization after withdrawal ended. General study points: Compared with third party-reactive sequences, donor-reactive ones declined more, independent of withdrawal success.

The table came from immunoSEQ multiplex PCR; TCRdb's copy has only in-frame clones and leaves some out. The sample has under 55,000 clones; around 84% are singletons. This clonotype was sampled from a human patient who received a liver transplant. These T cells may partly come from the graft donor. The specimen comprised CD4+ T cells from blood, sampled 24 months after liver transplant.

Written as DNA, the CDR3 is TGCGCCAGCAGCCAAGAAACCAGCAATCAGCCCCAGCATTTT. Residues: CASSQETSNQPQHF. V and J are TRBV4-1 and TRBJ1-5; no reliable D call. CDR1 and CDR2 (germline): MGHRA, YSYEKL. Trimming removed 0 bases from V and 1 base from J, with 4 bases in between. The CDR3 has 14 amino acids.